What follows describes a single T cell receptor beta chain. No antigen is known for it. Clones were sequenced by immunoSEQ multiplex PCR, and TCRdb holds only the in-frame ones, with some missing. This table has some 99,000 clones, over 75% appearing once. Trimming pared 2 bases from V and 10 bases from J, leaving 17 bases between. The germline V gene encodes CDR1 LGHNA and CDR2 YSLEER. The CDR3 loop spans 14 amino acids. The data derive from a study of T cell responses to AZD1222 COVID-19 vaccine. Study-wide points: Baseline serology detected seropositivity in only a handful of AZD1222 recipients. CD4 TCRs covered the whole spike, strongest at regions 160-218 and 743-854. The donor cohort was predominantly white British with a female majority, and clonal diversity may have been underestimated.

The source material was peripheral blood, sampled on day 0 of MenACWY control vaccination. The sequence derives from an adult in good health. The gene calls are TRBV4-3 and TRBJ1-2; D unclear. CDR3: CASSQSWQTWAYTF. In nucleotides, the CDR3 is TGCGCCAGCAGCCAATCTTGGCAGACATGGGCCTACACCTTC.